This is a list of T cell receptor beta chains from one sample in a study of cytomegalovirus exposure and HLA in healthy donors. Assay used: immunoSEQ multiplex PCR; TCRdb lists only in-frame clones, some missing. Of over 70,000 clones listed, over 60% are singletons. Material: PBMCs. The receptors shown here come from a man aged 25 to 40 in good health and CMV-seronegative. Each CDR3 is given with its conserved first and last residue. Each record gives: V gene, J gene, CDR3 protein.

TRBV6-1	TRBJ1-4	CASSDEIGRGNEKLFF
TRBV4-3	TRBJ2-2	CASSQDPSGGAGELFF
TRBV7-9	TRBJ2-1	CASSSGTSSDEQFF
TRBV2	TRBJ1-4	CASRGDSNEKLFF
TRBV6-6	TRBJ1-2	CASSYGEGSYGYTF
TRBV16	TRBJ1-2	CASSPQEYGYTF
TRBV28	TRBJ1-5	CASSLVAGNQPQHF
TRBV5-1	TRBJ2-1	CASNLLAGAYNEQFF
TRBV9	TRBJ2-7	CASSVGADNYEQYF
TRBV7-2	TRBJ1-1	CASSLHQGLEAFF
TRBV5-4	TRBJ1-4	CASSPTGNTNEKLFF
TRBV27	TRBJ2-5	CASSLGLGETQYF
TRBV28	TRBJ2-7	CASRMDRELYEQYF
TRBV7-9	TRBJ1-2	CSSTQPGRFFNYGYTF
TRBV4-3	TRBJ1-1	CASSQDLWSEAFF
TRBV7-2	TRBJ1-1	CASSPQGYGTEAFF
TRBV7-9	TRBJ1-5	CASSLGRGRNQPQHF
TRBV28	TRBJ1-2	CAIGRATAGFIGYTF
TRBV30	TRBJ1-2	CAWMRQGGVGYTF
TRBV6-6	TRBJ1-1	CASSYLDVRAHAEAFF
TRBV6-5	TRBJ1-2	CASSRTGVYGYTF
TRBV4-2	TRBJ2-6	CASSQDYGGAAGANVLTF
TRBV7-9	TRBJ2-4	CASSLEGSGRAQVKNIQYF
TRBV13	TRBJ2-3	CASSFRLAVGDTQYF
TRBV5-1	TRBJ2-2	CASSLVLSVAGTGELFF
TRBV19	TRBJ1-5	CASTPADRGDAQPQHF
TRBV4-1	TRBJ2-1	CASSQVAGLAAHNEQFF
TRBV15	TRBJ1-5	CATSRGISNQPQHF
TRBV25-1	TRBJ1-4	CASSELPYRELFF
TRBV6-6	TRBJ1-5	CAISGQENQPQHF
TRBV28	TRBJ1-5	CASSLYRGTGGQPQHF
TRBV5-1	TRBJ2-1	CASSSPRTSGSSYNEQFF
TRBV5-1	TRBJ2-1	CASLPAGVGSGEQFF
TRBV28	TRBJ1-2	CASSEGALVYGYTF
TRBV11-2	TRBJ2-2	CASSFPTSGANTGELFF
TRBV2	TRBJ2-7	CASSVESYEQYF
TRBV5-6	TRBJ2-1	CASSGRISYNEQFF
TRBV7-9	TRBJ2-6	CASSSLTSGAHSGANVLTF
TRBV5-1	TRBJ2-7	CASSIPSGGESYEQYF
TRBV7-2	TRBJ2-7	CASSLVFSYEQYF
TRBV7-9	TRBJ1-1	CSSSLGAAEAFF
TRBV19	TRBJ2-1	CASSAWDKPYNEQFF
TRBV7-2	.	CASSPMMGGTEQYF
TRBV29-1	TRBJ1-2	CSVDLGTRYGYTF
TRBV6-5	TRBJ2-1	CASRFSGSSYNEQFF
TRBV7-8	TRBJ2-2	CASSSRGGTGELFF
TRBV19	TRBJ2-5	CASSILSGTGEETQYF
TRBV7-9	TRBJ1-2	CASSRTGTGRNYGYTF
TRBV23-1	TRBJ1-5	CASSHQQGFSNQPQHF
TRBV7-8	TRBJ2-2	CASSLAGATGELFF
TRBV19	TRBJ1-6	CASRQDPYNSPLHF
TRBV7-2	TRBJ1-1	CASSLASTGGGEAFF
TRBV14	TRBJ2-3	CASSQVAGSNTDTQYF
TRBV19	TRBJ2-5	CASSSTLDRDFRETQYF